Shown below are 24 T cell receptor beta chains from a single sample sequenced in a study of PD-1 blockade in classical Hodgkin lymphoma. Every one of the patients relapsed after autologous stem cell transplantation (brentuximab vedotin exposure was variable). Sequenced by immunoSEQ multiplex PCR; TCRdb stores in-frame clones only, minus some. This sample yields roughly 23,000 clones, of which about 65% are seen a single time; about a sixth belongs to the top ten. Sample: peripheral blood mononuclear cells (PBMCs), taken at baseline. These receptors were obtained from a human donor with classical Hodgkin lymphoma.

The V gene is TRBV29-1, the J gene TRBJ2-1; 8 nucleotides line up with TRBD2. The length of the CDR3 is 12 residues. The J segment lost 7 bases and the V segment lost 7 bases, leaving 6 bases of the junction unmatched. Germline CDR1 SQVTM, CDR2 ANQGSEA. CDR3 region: CSAGGETNEQFF. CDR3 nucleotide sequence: TGCAGCGCCGGGGGGGAGACAAATGAGCAGTTCTTC.

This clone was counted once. The CDR3 DNA follows: TGTGCCAGCAGCTTTAATCTGTGGGAGACCCAGTACTTC. Protein sequence: CASSFNLWETQYF. The chain couples TRBV7-2 to TRBJ2-5; no firm D call. The CDR3 is 13 residues long. V was pared by 3 bases and J by 5 bases, with 10 bases between. Germline CDR1 reads SGHTA; CDR2 reads FQGNSA.

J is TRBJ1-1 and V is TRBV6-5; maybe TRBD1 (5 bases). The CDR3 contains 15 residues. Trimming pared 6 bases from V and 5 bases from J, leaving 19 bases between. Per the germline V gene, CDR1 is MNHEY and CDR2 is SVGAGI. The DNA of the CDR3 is TGTGCCAGCAGGAAAGGGGCCTCGGGGTGGACTGAAGCTTTCTTT. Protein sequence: CASRKGASGWTEAFF.

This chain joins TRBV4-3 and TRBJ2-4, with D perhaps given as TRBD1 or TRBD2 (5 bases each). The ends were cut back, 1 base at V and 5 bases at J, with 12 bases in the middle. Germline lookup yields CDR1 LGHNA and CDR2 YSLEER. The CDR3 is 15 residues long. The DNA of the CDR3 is TGCGCCAGCAGCCAAGGCCTGGGGGTGGAAAACATTCAGTACTTC. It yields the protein CASSQGLGVENIQYF.

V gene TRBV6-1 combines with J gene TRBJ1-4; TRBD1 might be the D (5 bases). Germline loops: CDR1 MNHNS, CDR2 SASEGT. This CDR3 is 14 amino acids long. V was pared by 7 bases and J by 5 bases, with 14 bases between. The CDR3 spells CASTRGILNEKLFF. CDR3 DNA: TGTGCCAGCACTAGGGGAATCCTGAATGAAAAACTGTTTTTT.

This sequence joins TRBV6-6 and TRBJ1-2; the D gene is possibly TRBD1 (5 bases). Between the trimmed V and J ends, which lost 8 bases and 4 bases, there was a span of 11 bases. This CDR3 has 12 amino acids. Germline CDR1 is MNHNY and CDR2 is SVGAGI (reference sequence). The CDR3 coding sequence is TGTGCCAGCGTTGGGGGTAGCTATGGCTACACCTTC. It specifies CASVGGSYGYTF.

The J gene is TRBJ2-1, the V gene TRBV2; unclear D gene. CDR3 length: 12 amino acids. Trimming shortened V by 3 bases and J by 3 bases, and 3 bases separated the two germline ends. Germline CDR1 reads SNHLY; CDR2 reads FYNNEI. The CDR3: CASSDYYNEQFF. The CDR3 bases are TGTGCCAGCAGTGACTACTACAATGAGCAGTTCTTC.

The CDR3 DNA sequence: TGCAGCGTTTGGGGGGGGGCATGTCAGCCCCAGCATTTT. It specifies CSVWGGACQPQHF. The chain recombines TRBV29-1 with TRBJ1-5; TRBD1 is a possible D gene (6 bases). The V end lost 5 bases, the J end lost 6 bases, and 14 bases lay between the germline ends. The CDR3 is made up of 13 amino acids. The germline V gene has CDR1 SQVTM and CDR2 ANQGSEA.

CDR3 DNA: TGTGCCAGTCAGCTTGCTCAGACCCAGTACTTC. As protein: CASQLAQTQYF. V usage is TRBV19 and J usage is TRBJ2-5; no reliable D call. Trimming pared 8 bases from V and 6 bases from J, leaving 10 bases between. Germline V gene data show CDR1 as LNHDA and CDR2 as SQIVND (reference sequence). The CDR3 length is 11 residues.

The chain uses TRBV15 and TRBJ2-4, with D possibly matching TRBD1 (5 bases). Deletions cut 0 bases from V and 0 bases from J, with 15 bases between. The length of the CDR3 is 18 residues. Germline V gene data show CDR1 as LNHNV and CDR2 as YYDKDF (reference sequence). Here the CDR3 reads CATSREQTGTLAKNIQYF. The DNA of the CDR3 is TGTGCCACCAGCAGAGAACAAACAGGCACACTAGCCAAAAACATTCAGTACTTC.

The CDR3 loop is CASRRGRNLAEAFF. The DNA for the CDR3 is TGTGCCAGCAGGCGTGGTCGGAATCTCGCTGAAGCTTTCTTT. The chain combines TRBV6-9 with TRBJ1-1; no clear D gene. CDR1 is MNHGY and CDR2 is SVAAGI in the germline V gene. The ends were cut back, 6 bases at V and 6 bases at J, with 17 bases in the middle. This CDR3 comprises 14 residues.

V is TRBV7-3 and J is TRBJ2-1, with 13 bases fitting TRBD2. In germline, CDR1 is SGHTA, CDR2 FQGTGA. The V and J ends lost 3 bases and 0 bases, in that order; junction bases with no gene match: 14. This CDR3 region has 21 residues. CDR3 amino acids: CASSLIGITSGRGSSYNEQFF. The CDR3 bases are TGTGCCAGCAGCTTGATCGGCATAACTAGCGGGAGGGGTAGCTCCTACAATGAGCAGTTCTTC.

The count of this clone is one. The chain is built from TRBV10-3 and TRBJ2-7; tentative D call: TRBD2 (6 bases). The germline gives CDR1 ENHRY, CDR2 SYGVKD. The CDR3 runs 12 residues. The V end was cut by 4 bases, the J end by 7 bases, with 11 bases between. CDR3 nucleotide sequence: TGTGCCATCAGTGCCTCCGCGGGGGAGCAGTACTTC. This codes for CAISASAGEQYF.

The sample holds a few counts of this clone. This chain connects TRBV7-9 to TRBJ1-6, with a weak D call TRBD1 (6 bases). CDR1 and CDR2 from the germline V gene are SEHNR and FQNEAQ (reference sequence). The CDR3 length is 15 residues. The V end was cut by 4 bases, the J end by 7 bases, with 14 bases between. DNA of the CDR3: TGTGCCAGCAGCTCCGGGACAACAAACAATTCACCCCTCCACTTT. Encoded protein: CASSSGTTNNSPLHF.

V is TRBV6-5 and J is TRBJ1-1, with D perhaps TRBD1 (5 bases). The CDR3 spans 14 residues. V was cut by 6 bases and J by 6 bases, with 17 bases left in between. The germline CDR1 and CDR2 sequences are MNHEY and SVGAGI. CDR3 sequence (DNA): TGTGCCAGCAGGGGGTCTTTGGGGGAAGCTGAAGCTTTCTTT. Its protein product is CASRGSLGEAEAFF.

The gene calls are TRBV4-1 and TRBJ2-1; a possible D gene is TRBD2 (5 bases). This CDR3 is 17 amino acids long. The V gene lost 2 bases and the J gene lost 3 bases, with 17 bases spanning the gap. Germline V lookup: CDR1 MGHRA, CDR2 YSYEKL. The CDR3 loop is CASSQSLRAQLYNEQFF. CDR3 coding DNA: TGCGCCAGCAGCCAAAGCTTGCGGGCCCAACTCTACAATGAGCAGTTCTTC.

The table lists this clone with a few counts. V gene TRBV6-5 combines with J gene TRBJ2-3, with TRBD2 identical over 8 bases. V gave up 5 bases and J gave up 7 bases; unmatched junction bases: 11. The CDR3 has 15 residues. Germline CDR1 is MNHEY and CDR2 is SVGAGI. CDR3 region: CASSASGRWGNTQYF. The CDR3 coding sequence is TGTGCCAGCAGTGCGAGCGGGAGATGGGGAAATACGCAGTATTTT.

The CDR3 DNA is TGTGCCAGCAGGCTCGGGGACCCCTCCTACGAGCAGTACTTC. It yields the protein CASRLGDPSYEQYF. The rearrangement joins TRBV5-6 to TRBJ2-7; either TRBD1 or TRBD2 may supply D (5 bases each). The V gene's germline CDR1 is SGHDT and CDR2 YYEEEE. The CDR3 contains 14 residues. Trimming left V 5 bases short and J 0 bases short, with 12 bases between.

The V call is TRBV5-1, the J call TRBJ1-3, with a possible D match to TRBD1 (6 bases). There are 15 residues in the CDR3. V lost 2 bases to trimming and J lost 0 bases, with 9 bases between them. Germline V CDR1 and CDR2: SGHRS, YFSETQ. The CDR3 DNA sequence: TGCGCCAGCAGCTTTCAGGGGAGCTCTGGAAACACCATATATTTT. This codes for CASSFQGSSGNTIYF.

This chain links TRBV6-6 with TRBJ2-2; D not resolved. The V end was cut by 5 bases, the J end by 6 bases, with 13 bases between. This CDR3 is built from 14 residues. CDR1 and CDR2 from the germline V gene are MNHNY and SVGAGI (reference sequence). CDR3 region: CASSPLGSPGELFF. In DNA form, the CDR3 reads TGTGCCAGCAGTCCCCTGGGTAGCCCCGGGGAGCTGTTTTTT.

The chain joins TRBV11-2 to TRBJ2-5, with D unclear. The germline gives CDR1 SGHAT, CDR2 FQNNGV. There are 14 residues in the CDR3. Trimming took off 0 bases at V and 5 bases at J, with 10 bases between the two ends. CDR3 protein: CASSLEGLVETQYF. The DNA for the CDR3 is TGTGCCAGCAGCTTAGAAGGGTTGGTGGAGACCCAGTACTTC.

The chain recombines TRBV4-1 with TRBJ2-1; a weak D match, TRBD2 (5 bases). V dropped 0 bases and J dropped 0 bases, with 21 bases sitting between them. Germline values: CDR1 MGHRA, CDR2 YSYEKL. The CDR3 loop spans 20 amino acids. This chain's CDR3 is CASSQDQAGASFSSYNEQFF. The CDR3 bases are TGCGCCAGCAGCCAAGATCAGGCGGGTGCAAGCTTCAGCTCCTACAATGAGCAGTTCTTC.

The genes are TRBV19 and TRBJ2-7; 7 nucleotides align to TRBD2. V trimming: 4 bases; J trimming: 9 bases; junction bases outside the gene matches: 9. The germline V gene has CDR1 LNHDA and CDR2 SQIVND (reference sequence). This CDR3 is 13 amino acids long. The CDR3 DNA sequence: TGTGCCAGTAGTACACGGGCGGGAGAAGGGCAGTACTTC. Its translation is CASSTRAGEGQYF.

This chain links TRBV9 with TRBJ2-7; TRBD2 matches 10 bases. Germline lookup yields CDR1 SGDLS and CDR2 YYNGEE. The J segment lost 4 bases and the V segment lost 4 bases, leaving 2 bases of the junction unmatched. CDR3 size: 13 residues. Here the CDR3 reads CASSTSGTYEQYF. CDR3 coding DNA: TGTGCCAGCAGCACTAGCGGGACGTACGAGCAGTACTTC.